Following are 28 T cell receptor beta chains from one sample sequenced in a study of cytomegalovirus exposure and HLA in healthy donors. TCRdb keeps only in-frame clones here, not all; method: immunoSEQ multiplex PCR. The sample comprises 80,000 to 100,000 clones, about 90% of which are singletons, and approximately 5.8% rests with the top ten. Sequenced: PBMCs. The receptor source for this set is a young man in good health and CMV-seropositive.

The chain couples TRBV5-1 to TRBJ1-6; 7 nucleotides align to TRBD1. Trimming cost V 2 bases and J 7 bases; bases outside gene matches: 6. The length of the CDR3 is 15 residues. CDR1 and CDR2 from the germline V gene are SGHRS and YFSETQ. The DNA for the CDR3 is TGCGCCAGCAGCTTTACCGGGACAGTCAATTCACCCCTCCACTTT. Translation: CASSFTGTVNSPLHF.

This chain connects TRBV9 to TRBJ1-5; 10 nucleotides agree with TRBD1. The junction had 5 bases not matched to a gene; V was cut back by 4 bases and J by 7 bases. In germline, CDR1 is SGDLS, CDR2 YYNGEE. The CDR3 runs 14 residues. In nucleotides, the CDR3 is TGTGCCAGCAGCCCGACAGGGGGCGGACAGCCCCAGCATTTT. As protein: CASSPTGGGQPQHF. The full variable domain, its missing parts supplied by reference TRBV9 and TRBJ1-5, is DSGVTQTPKHLITATGQRVTLRCSPRSGDLSVYWYQQSLDQGLQFLIQYYNGEERAKGNILERFSAQQFPDLHSELNLSSLELGDSALYFCASSPTGGGQPQHFGDGTRLSIL.

The chain links TRBV19 to TRBJ2-1; 8 nucleotides align to TRBD2. V lost 2 bases and J lost 2; bases outside the gene matches: 11. Germline V CDR1 and CDR2: LNHDA, SQIVND (reference sequence). The CDR3 is 18 residues long. The CDR3 region has the DNA TGTGCCAGTAGTATAAGAGGGTCCGGACTAGCCCCCTACAATGAGCAGTTCTTC. Translating it yields CASSIRGSGLAPYNEQFF.

This sequence joins TRBV6-5 and TRBJ2-5; 7 nucleotides align to TRBD2. Germline V gives CDR1 MNHEY, CDR2 SVGAGI. CDR3 size: 14 residues. V was clipped by 8 bases and J by 4 bases; unmatched bases: 10. In DNA form, the CDR3 reads TGTGCCAGCTGCCCGGGAGCGGGGATAGAGACCCAGTACTTC. Residues: CASCPGAGIETQYF.

CDR3: CASSLGLPGGAYEQFF. In DNA, the CDR3 is TGCGCCAGCAGCTTGGGTTTGCCCGGGGGGGCCTATGAGCAGTTCTTC. The genes are TRBV5-1 and TRBJ2-1; 8 positions match TRBD2. CDR3 size: 16 residues. The junction had 10 bases not matched to a gene; V was cut back by 0 bases and J by 8 bases. Germline V gene data show CDR1 as SGHRS and CDR2 as YFSETQ. The full variable domain, in which reference TRBV5-1 and TRBJ2-1 provide the parts outside the CDR3, is KAGVTQTPRYLIKTRGQQVTLSCSPISGHRSVSWYQQTPGQGLQFLFEYFSETQRNKGNFPGRFSGRQFSNSRSEMNVSTLELGDSALYLCASSLGLPGGAYEQFFGPGTRLTVL.

This chain links TRBV4-3 with TRBJ2-4; 12 nucleotides agree with TRBD1. The CDR3 totals 16 residues. Germline-derived CDR1 and CDR2 are LGHNA and YSLEER. Losses at the gene ends were 1 base for V and 7 bases for J; bases not matched to a gene: 5. The CDR3 DNA reads as TGCGCCAGCAGCCAAGGGACGGGACAGGGGGCGAACATTCAGTACTTC. Protein sequence: CASSQGTGQGANIQYF.

The rearrangement joins TRBV7-7 to TRBJ2-7, with 14 nucleotides matching TRBD2. This CDR3 region has 14 residues. Trimming at V came to 3 bases and at J to 6 bases, leaving 1 base not matched to a gene. Germline V gene sequence: CDR1 SSHAT, CDR2 FNYEAQ (reference sequence). This CDR3 reads CASSLGTSGSEQYF. In nucleotides, the CDR3 is TGTGCCAGCAGCTTGGGGACTAGCGGGAGCGAGCAGTACTTC.

The rearrangement joins TRBV2 to TRBJ2-1; possible D gene TRBD1, 6 bases. The CDR3 is 14 residues long. Trimming cost V 6 bases and J 10 bases, with 19 bases left between them. Germline values: CDR1 SNHLY, CDR2 FYNNEI. CDR3 region: CASRREGQRREQFF. In DNA form, the CDR3 reads TGTGCCAGCAGAAGAGAAGGACAGCGGCGCGAGCAGTTCTTC.

This clone occurred once. V gene TRBV29-1 combines with J gene TRBJ2-5, with 8 bases fitting TRBD1. With V trimmed by 3 bases and J by 4 bases, 13 bases remained unmatched. Germline loops: CDR1 SQVTM, CDR2 ANQGSEA. This CDR3 contains 16 residues. The CDR3 loop is CSVDQPDRAGGETQYF. In DNA form, the CDR3 reads TGCAGCGTTGATCAACCGGACAGGGCTGGTGGAGAGACCCAGTACTTC.

The gene calls are TRBV6-1 and TRBJ2-7, with TRBD1 as a possible D gene (6 bases). The CDR3 spans 14 residues. CDR1 MNHNS and CDR2 SASEGT come from the germline V gene. Trimming left V 2 bases short and J 3 bases short, with 11 bases between. Written as DNA, the CDR3 is TGTGCCAGCAGTGAACCCGGACAGAACTACGAGCAGTACTTC. Its translation: CASSEPGQNYEQYF.

The rearrangement links TRBV7-2 to TRBJ2-1, with TRBD1 as a possible D gene (6 bases). V dropped 7 bases and J dropped 5 bases, with 12 bases sitting between them. Germline-derived CDR1 and CDR2 are SGHTA and FQGNSA. This CDR3 has 13 residues. This chain's CDR3 is CASTLDSNNEQFF. The CDR3 DNA is TGTGCCAGCACCCTGGACAGTAACAATGAGCAGTTCTTC.

This chain connects TRBV6-1 to TRBJ2-7; possibly TRBD2 for D (6 bases). Germline lookup yields CDR1 MNHNS and CDR2 SASEGT. Trimming pared 7 bases from V and 2 bases from J, leaving 12 bases between. The CDR3 totals 13 residues. Here the CDR3 DNA reads TGTGCCAGCATGTTTGGGGGGACCTACGAGCAGTACTTC. This sequence encodes CASMFGGTYEQYF.

A note on this clone: The junction differs from germline at one of its ends, possibly a read error. This sequence joins TRBV11-3 and TRBJ2-1; D is unresolved. Germline CDR1 SGHNT, CDR2 YENEEA. The CDR3 runs to 15 residues. CDR3 nucleotides: TGTGCCAGCAGCCTAGATAGAAATTCGCACAATGAGCAGTTCTTC. This codes for CASSLDRNSHNEQFF.

The V and J genes are TRBV9 and TRBJ1-1, with D tentatively TRBD1 (5 bases). V gave up 0 bases and J gave up 3 bases, with 12 bases separating them. The CDR3 covers 15 residues. CDR1 and CDR2 (germline): SGDLS, YYNGEE. The CDR3 is CASSVGQGLDTEAFF. DNA of the CDR3: TGTGCCAGCAGCGTAGGTCAGGGTTTGGACACTGAAGCTTTCTTT. Full variable domain (outside the CDR3, taken from reference TRBV9 and TRBJ1-1): DSGVTQTPKHLITATGQRVTLRCSPRSGDLSVYWYQQSLDQGLQFLIQYYNGEERAKGNILERFSAQQFPDLHSELNLSSLELGDSALYFCASSVGQGLDTEAFFGQGTRLTVV.

CDR3 amino acids: CASSEAGKEPGYF. CDR3 nucleotide sequence: TGTGCCAGCAGTGAGGCCGGGAAGGAACCGGGGTACTTC. The gene calls are TRBV6-1 and TRBJ2-7; D possibly corresponds to TRBD2 (5 bases). V lost 3 bases to trimming and J lost 12 bases, with 18 bases between them. CDR3 length: 13 residues. Germline CDR1 reads MNHNS; CDR2 reads SASEGT.

The chain recombines TRBV25-1 with TRBJ2-5; TRBD2 matches at 7 bases. Germline CDR1 and CDR2: MGHDK and SYGVNS. CDR3 length: 12 amino acids. Unmatched junction bases numbered 0, after V lost 5 bases and J lost 3 bases. The CDR3 region has the DNA TGTGCCAGCAGTCGGGGGGAAGAGACCCAGTACTTC. Amino acids: CASSRGEETQYF.

The rearrangement uses TRBV28 and TRBJ2-7; D is possibly TRBD1 (6 bases). V lost 8 bases to trimming and J lost 7 bases, with 21 bases between them. In germline, CDR1 is MDHEN, CDR2 SYDVKM. The CDR3 loop spans 14 amino acids. CDR3 sequence (DNA): TGTGCCAGCGGCGGTTTACAGGGCCAGCGGGAGCAGTACTTC. Translating gives CASGGLQGQREQYF.

V and J are TRBV7-9 and TRBJ1-6, with D perhaps TRBD1 (5 bases). Germline V CDR1 and CDR2: SEHNR, FQNEAQ (reference sequence). This CDR3 has 16 amino acids. The ends were cut back, 1 base at V and 7 bases at J, with 14 bases in the middle. In nucleotides, the CDR3 is TGTGCCAGCAGCTTAGAGCAGGGATCTCTCAATTCACCCCTCCACTTT. Translating gives CASSLEQGSLNSPLHF.

This clone was observed once. V is TRBV9 and J is TRBJ2-1; TRBD2 is a possible D gene (5 bases). Germline CDR1 SGDLS, CDR2 YYNGEE. This CDR3 spans 15 amino acids. V lost 4 bases and J lost 0, with 11 bases in between. CDR3 protein: CASSPGFSSYNEQFF. CDR3 nucleotides: TGTGCCAGCAGCCCGGGGTTTTCCTCCTACAATGAGCAGTTCTTC. The complete variable domain, with remaining parts taken from reference TRBV9 and TRBJ2-1, reads DSGVTQTPKHLITATGQRVTLRCSPRSGDLSVYWYQQSLDQGLQFLIQYYNGEERAKGNILERFSAQQFPDLHSELNLSSLELGDSALYFCASSPGFSSYNEQFFGPGTRLTVL.

The rearrangement links TRBV9 to TRBJ2-7; 7 nucleotides line up with TRBD1. Per germline, CDR1 SGDLS and CDR2 YYNGEE. V dropped 4 bases and J dropped 0; count of bases not matched to a gene: 16. The CDR3 length is 18 residues. The DNA for the CDR3 is TGTGCCAGCAGCCCCGGCACCCAACCGGGACAGATCTCCTACGAGCAGTACTTC. It encodes CASSPGTQPGQISYEQYF.

The genes are TRBV5-6 and TRBJ1-2, with a tentative D call TRBD1 (6 bases). Germline assignment: CDR1 SGHDT and CDR2 YYEEEE. V lost 0 bases to trimming and J lost 4 bases, with 19 bases between them. This CDR3 has 17 amino acids. The DNA for the CDR3 is TGTGCCAGCAGCTTGGATGGTCGAACAGGGAAATCCTATGGCTACACCTTC. This gives the protein CASSLDGRTGKSYGYTF. The variable domain in full, completed from reference TRBV5-6 and TRBJ1-2, reads DAGVTQSPTHLIKTRGQQVTLRCSPKSGHDTVSWYQQALGQGPQFIFQYYEEEERQRGNFPDRFSGHQFPNYSSELNVNALLLGDSALYLCASSLDGRTGKSYGYTFGSGTRLTVV.

This rearrangement joins TRBV4-3 to TRBJ1-5; 7 nucleotides align to TRBD1. The germline gives CDR1 LGHNA, CDR2 YSLEER. With 3 bases clipped from V and 0 bases from J, the junction kept 5 bases outside the gene matches. CDR3 length equals 16 residues. CDR3 region: CASSQSYRGSNQPQHF. The CDR3 nucleotides are TGCGCCAGCAGCCAGTCCTACAGGGGTAGCAATCAGCCCCAGCATTTT.

This clone was picked up a small number of times. This chain links TRBV6-5 with TRBJ2-7, with D perhaps TRBD1 (6 bases). The CDR3 covers 12 residues. CDR1 is MNHEY, CDR2 SVGAGI, per germline. V lost 8 bases and J lost 1, with 9 bases in between. The CDR3 DNA reads as TGTGCCAGCCGGGACATATCCTACGAGCAGTACTTC. Translation: CASRDISYEQYF.

The chain uses TRBV4-1 and TRBJ2-1, with 7 bases fitting TRBD1. Per the germline V gene, CDR1 is MGHRA and CDR2 is YSYEKL. The CDR3 is made up of 20 amino acids. The trim removed 2 bases at V and 0 bases at J, leaving 16 bases unmatched. CDR3 sequence reads: CASSQTMGQPFMSSYNEQFF. CDR3 coding DNA: TGCGCCAGCAGCCAAACTATGGGACAGCCCTTTATGAGCTCCTACAATGAGCAGTTCTTC.

This chain joins TRBV5-4 and TRBJ2-2; 9 nucleotides match TRBD1. Germline lookup yields CDR1 SGHNT and CDR2 YYREEE (reference sequence). The CDR3 contains 18 residues. V shed 2 bases, J shed 1 base, and the junction held 9 bases outside the gene matches. The CDR3, as DNA: TGTGCCAGCAGCTTAGACGCCGGGACAGGGTGGAACACCGGGGAGCTGTTTTTT. Protein: CASSLDAGTGWNTGELFF.

The DNA of the CDR3 is TGTGCCAGCAGCGAGGGGGACAGTTACGAGCAGTACTTC. Amino acids: CASSEGDSYEQYF. This chain joins TRBV9 and TRBJ2-7; 7 bases are a match to TRBD1. Per the germline V gene, CDR1 is SGDLS and CDR2 is YYNGEE. CDR3 size: 13 residues. The J segment lost 4 bases and the V segment lost 3 bases, leaving 4 bases of the junction unmatched. The variable domain in full, with the rest retrieved from reference TRBV9 and TRBJ2-7, is DSGVTQTPKHLITATGQRVTLRCSPRSGDLSVYWYQQSLDQGLQFLIQYYNGEERAKGNILERFSAQQFPDLHSELNLSSLELGDSALYFCASSEGDSYEQYFGPGTRLTVT.

The chain employs TRBV7-9 and TRBJ1-6; possibly TRBD1 for D (5 bases). Per the germline V gene, CDR1 is SEHNR and CDR2 is FQNEAQ (reference sequence). Trimming stripped 8 bases from V and 7 bases from J, with 6 bases between. The CDR3 totals 11 residues. CDR3 region: CASGGNSPLHF. Here the CDR3 DNA reads TGTGCCAGCGGGGGGAATTCACCCCTCCACTTT.

This chain uses TRBV10-1 with TRBJ2-5, with 9 bases identical to TRBD1. CDR1 and CDR2 from the germline V gene are WNHNN and SYGVQD (reference sequence). This CDR3 contains 13 residues. V lost 5 bases to trimming and J lost 5 bases; unmatched junction nucleotides: 3. The CDR3 bases are TGCGCCAGCAGTAGGACAGGGGTTGAGACCCAGTACTTC. Translating it yields CASSRTGVETQYF.